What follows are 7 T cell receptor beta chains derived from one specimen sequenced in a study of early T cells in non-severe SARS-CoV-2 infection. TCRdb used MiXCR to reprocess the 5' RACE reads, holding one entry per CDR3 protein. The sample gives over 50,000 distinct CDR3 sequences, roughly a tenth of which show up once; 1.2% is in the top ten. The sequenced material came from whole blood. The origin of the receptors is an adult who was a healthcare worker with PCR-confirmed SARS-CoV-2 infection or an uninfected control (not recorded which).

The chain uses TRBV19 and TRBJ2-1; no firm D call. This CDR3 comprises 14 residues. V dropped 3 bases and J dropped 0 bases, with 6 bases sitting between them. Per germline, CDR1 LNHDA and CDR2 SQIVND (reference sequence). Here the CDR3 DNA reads TGTGCCAGTAGTATGCCAGGCTCCTACAATGAGCAGTTCTTC. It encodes CASSMPGSYNEQFF.

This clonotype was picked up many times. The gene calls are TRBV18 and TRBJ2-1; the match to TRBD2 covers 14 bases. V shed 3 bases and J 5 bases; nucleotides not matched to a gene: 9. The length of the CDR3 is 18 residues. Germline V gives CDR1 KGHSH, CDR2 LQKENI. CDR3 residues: CASSPRGLAGGRDNEQFF. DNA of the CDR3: TGTGCCAGCTCACCCCGTGGACTAGCGGGGGGCCGGGACAATGAGCAGTTCTTC.

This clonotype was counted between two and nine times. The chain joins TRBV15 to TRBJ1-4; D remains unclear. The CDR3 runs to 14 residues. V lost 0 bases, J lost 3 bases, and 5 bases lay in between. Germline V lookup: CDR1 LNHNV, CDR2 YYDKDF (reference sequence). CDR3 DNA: TGTGCCACCAGCAGAGAGGGTCCTAATGAAAAACTGTTTTTT. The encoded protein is CATSREGPNEKLFF.

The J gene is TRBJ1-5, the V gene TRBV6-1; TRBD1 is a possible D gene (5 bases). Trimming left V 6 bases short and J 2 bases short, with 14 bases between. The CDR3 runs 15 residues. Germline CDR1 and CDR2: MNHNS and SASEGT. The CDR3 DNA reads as TGTGCCAGCAGGGGGACCCTGAGGGGCAATCAGCCCCAGCATTTT. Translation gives CASRGTLRGNQPQHF.

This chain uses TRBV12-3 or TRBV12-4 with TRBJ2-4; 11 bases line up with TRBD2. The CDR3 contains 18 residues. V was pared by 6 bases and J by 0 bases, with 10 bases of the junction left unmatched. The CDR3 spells CASSELAGAGVAKNIQYF. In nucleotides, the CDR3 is TGTGCCAGCAGCGAACTAGCGGGGGCCGGCGTAGCCAAAAACATTCAGTACTTC.

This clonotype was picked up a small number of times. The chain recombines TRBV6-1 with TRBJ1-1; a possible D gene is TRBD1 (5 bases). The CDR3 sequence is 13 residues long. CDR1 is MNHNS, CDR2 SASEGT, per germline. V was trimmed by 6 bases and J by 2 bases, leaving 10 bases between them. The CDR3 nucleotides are TGTGCCAGCAGAGCGACAGATAACACTGAAGCTTTCTTT. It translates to CASRATDNTEAFF.

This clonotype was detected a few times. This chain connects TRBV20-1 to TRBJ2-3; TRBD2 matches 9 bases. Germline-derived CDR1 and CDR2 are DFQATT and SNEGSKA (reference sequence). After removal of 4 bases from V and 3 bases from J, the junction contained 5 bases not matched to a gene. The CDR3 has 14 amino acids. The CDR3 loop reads CSATRLAETDTQYF. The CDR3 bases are TGCAGTGCTACCCGACTAGCGGAGACAGATACGCAGTATTTT.